This note documents a single T cell receptor (beta chain) sequence. Since a much larger clone is just one base distant, this may be a read error. TCR beta CDR3 regions were amplified from RNA. RT-PCR in the first round (using the HTBI primer set) targeted the TCR CDR3. Via MiXCR, TCRdb re-called the multiplex PCR reads, giving one row per CDR3 protein. Among about 210,000 distinct CDR3 sequences listed, roughly 15% were seen once. The entry originates in a study of T cells in Graves' hyperthyroidism and ophthalmopathy. Newly diagnosed patients aged 18 to 65 had hyperthyroidism of under 2 months' duration. PBMCs came from 9 to 10 ml fresh peripheral blood. The receptor was isolated from a man aged 45-65 years with Graves' hyperthyroidism. Input material: blood.

The CDR3 spells CASTPGRGGETQHF. The CDR3, as DNA: TGTGCCAGCACCCCTGGGCGGGGAGGAGAGACCCAGCACTTC. The J gene is TRBJ2-5, the V gene TRBV27, with a weak D call TRBD2 (6 bases). The CDR3 is made up of 14 amino acids. Germline CDR1 and CDR2: MNHEY and SMNVEV (reference sequence).